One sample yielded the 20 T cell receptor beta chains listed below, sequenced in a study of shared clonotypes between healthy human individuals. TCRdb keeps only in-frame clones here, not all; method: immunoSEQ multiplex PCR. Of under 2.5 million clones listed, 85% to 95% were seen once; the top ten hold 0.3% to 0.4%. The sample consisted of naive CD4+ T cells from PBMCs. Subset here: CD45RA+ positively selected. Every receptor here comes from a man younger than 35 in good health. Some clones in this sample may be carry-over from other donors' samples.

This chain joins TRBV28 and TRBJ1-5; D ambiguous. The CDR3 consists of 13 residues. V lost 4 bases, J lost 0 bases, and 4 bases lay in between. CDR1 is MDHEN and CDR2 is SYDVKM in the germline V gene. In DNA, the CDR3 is TGTGCCAGCAGTTCCATTAGCAATCAGCCCCAGCATTTT. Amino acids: CASSSISNQPQHF.

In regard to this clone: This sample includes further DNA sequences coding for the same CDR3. In nucleotides, the CDR3 is TGTGCCAGCAGCTCGAGGACAGGGGAGACCCAGTACTTC. This translates into CASSSRTGETQYF. The chain couples TRBV7-3 to TRBJ2-5; TRBD1 agrees at 8 bases. The length of the CDR3 is 13 residues. Germline trimming cut 4 bases from V and 5 bases from J; bases unmatched to any gene: 3. The germline CDR1 and CDR2 sequences are SGHTA and FQGTGA.

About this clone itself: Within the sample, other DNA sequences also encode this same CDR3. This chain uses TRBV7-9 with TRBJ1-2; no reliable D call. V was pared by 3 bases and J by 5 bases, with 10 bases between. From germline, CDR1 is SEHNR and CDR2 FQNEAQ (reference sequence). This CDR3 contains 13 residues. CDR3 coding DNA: TGTGCCAGCAGCTTGGAACAAACGTATGGCTACACCTTC. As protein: CASSLEQTYGYTF.

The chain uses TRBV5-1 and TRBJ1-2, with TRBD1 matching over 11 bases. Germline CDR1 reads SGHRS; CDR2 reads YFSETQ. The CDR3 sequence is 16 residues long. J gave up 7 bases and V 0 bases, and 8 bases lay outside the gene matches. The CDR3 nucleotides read TGCGCCAGCAGCTTGGCCCCCGGACAGGGGGCCGGTGGCTACACCTTC. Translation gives CASSLAPGQGAGGYTF.

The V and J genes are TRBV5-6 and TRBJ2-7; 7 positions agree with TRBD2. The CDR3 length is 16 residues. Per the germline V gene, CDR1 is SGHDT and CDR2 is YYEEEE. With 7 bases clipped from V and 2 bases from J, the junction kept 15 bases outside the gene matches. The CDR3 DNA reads TGTGCCAGCGTCCTAGACCGGGCTAGCGGTCCCTACGAGCAGTACTTC. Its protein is CASVLDRASGPYEQYF.

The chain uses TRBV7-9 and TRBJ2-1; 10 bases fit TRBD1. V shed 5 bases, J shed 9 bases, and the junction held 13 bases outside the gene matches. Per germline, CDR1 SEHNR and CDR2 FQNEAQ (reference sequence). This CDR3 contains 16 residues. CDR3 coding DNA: TGTGCCAGCAGCCTATCCGGGACAGGGGAGAGGGGTGAGCAGTTCTTC. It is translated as CASSLSGTGERGEQFF.

DNA of the CDR3: TGTGCCAGCAGCCCAGACAGGGAAGAGACCCAGTACTTC. It encodes CASSPDREETQYF. The chain employs TRBV11-2 and TRBJ2-5; TRBD1 aligns across 7 bases. The ends lost 5 bases at V and 3 bases at J; junction bases unmatched: 3. Germline values: CDR1 SGHAT, CDR2 FQNNGV. The CDR3 covers 13 residues.

The CDR3 nucleotides are TGTGCCAGCAGTGAATTTATCCGGGGCCAGGGAGTGTTCTTC. Its translation is CASSEFIRGQGVFF. The V call is TRBV6-1, the J call TRBJ2-1; possibly TRBD1 or TRBD2 for D (5 bases each). The CDR3 length is 14 residues. Germline V gene sequence: CDR1 MNHNS, CDR2 SASEGT. V was clipped by 2 bases and J by 15 bases, with 20 bases between them.

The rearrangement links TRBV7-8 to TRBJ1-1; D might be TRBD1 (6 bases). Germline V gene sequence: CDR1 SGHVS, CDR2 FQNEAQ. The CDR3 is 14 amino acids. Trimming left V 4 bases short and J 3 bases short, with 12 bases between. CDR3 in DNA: TGTGCCAGCAGCTCGGACAGATTGGACACTGAAGCTTTCTTT. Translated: CASSSDRLDTEAFF.

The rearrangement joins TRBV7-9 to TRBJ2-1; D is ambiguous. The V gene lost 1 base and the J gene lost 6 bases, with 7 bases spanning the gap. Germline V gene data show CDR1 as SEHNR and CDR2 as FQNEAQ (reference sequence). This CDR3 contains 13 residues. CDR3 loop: CASSLVGSNEQFF. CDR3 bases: TGTGCCAGCAGCTTAGTTGGCAGCAATGAGCAGTTCTTC.

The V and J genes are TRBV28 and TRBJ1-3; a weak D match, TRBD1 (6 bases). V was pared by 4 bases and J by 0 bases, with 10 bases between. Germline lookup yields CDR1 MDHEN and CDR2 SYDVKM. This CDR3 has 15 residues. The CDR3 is CASSSDRYSGNTIYF. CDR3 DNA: TGTGCCAGCAGTTCCGACAGGTACTCTGGAAACACCATATATTTT.

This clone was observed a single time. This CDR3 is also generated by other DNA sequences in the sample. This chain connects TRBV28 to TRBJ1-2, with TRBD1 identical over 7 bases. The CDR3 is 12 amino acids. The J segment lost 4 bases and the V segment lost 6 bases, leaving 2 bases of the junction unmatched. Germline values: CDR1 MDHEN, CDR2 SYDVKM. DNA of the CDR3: TGTGCCAGCAGAAGGGACAGCTATGGCTACACCTTC. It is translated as CASRRDSYGYTF.

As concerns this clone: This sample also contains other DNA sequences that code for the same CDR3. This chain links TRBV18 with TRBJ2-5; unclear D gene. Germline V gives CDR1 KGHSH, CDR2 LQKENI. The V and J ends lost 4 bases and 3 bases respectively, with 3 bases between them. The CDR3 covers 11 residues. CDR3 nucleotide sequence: TGTGCCAGCTCACGCGAAGAGACCCAGTACTTC. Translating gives CASSREETQYF.

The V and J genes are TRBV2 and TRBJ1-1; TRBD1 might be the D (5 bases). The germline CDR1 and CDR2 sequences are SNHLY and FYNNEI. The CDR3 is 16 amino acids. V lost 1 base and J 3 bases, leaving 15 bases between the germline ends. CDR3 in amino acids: CASSEVGAGRDTEAFF. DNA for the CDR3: TGTGCCAGCAGTGAAGTAGGGGCAGGGCGGGACACTGAAGCTTTCTTT.

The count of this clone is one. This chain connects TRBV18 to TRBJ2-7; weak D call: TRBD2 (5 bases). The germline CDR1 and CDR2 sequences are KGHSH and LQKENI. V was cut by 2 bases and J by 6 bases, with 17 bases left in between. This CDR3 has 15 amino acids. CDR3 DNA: TGTGCCAGCTCACCATTAGTCTCGGGGTCCCGCGAGCAGTACTTC. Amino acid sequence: CASSPLVSGSREQYF.

CDR3 region: CASSDRQGALGQYF. The CDR3 nucleotides are TGTGCCAGCAGTGACCGGCAGGGGGCTTTAGGGCAGTACTTC. The rearrangement joins TRBV2 to TRBJ2-7, with 8 bases lining up with TRBD1. CDR1 is SNHLY, CDR2 FYNNEI, per germline. Trimming took 3 bases from V and 9 from J; bases not matched to a gene: 10. CDR3 length: 14 amino acids.

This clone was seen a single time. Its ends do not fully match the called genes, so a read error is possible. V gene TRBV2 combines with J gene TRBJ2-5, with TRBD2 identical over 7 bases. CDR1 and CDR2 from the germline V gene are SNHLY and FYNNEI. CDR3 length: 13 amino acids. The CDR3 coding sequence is TGTGCCGGCAGCAGGGAGGGCCAAGAGACCCAGTACTTC. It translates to CAGSREGQETQYF. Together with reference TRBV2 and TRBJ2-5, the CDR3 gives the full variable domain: EPEVTQTPSHQVTQMGQEVILRCVPISNHLYFYWYRQILGQKVEFLVSFYNNEISEKSEIFDDQFSVERPDGSNFTLKIRSTKLEDSAMYFCAGSREGQETQYFGPGTRLLVL.

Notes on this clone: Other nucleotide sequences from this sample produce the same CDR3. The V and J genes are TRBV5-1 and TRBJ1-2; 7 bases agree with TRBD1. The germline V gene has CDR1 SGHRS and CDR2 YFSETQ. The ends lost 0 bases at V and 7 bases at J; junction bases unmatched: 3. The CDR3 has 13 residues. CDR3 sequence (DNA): TGCGCCAGCAGCTTGGACAGGGGAAGTGGCTACACCTTC. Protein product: CASSLDRGSGYTF.

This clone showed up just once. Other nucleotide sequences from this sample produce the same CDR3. As DNA, the CDR3 is TGTGCCAGCAGCCCGGCGGGCAGGGGGAACACTGAAGCTTTCTTT. Its translation is CASSPAGRGNTEAFF. The rearrangement joins TRBV6-5 to TRBJ1-1, with a tentative D call TRBD1 (6 bases). The V end lost 6 bases, the J end lost 1 base, and 15 bases lay between the germline ends. Germline CDR1 is MNHEY and CDR2 is SVGAGI. There are 15 residues in the CDR3.

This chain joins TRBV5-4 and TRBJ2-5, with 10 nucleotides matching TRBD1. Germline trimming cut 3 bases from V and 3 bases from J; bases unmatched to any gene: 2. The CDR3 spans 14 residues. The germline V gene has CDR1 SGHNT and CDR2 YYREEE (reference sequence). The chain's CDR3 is CASSSGTGEETQYF. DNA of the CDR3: TGTGCCAGCAGCTCCGGGACAGGGGAAGAGACCCAGTACTTC.